Below are 21 T cell receptor beta chains sequenced from a single sample in a study of T cell responses to AZD1222 COVID-19 vaccine. Clones were sequenced by immunoSEQ multiplex PCR, and TCRdb holds only the in-frame ones, with some missing. Among some 150,000 clones, more than 70% were seen once, and the ten largest hold around 2.1%. The sequenced sample was peripheral blood, obtained on day 0 of AZD1222 vaccination. The receptors derive from an adult in good health.

V and J are TRBV15 and TRBJ2-7, with 7 bases matching TRBD2. Germline loops: CDR1 LNHNV, CDR2 YYDKDF (reference sequence). V lost 6 bases and J lost 1; bases outside the gene matches: 6. The CDR3 totals 14 residues. CDR3: CATRDISGSYEQYF. The CDR3 bases are TGTGCCACCAGGGATATTAGCGGGTCCTACGAGCAGTACTTC.

The chain couples TRBV28 to TRBJ1-4; possible D gene TRBD1, 5 bases. Per the germline V gene, CDR1 is MDHEN and CDR2 is SYDVKM. CDR3 length equals 17 residues. Trimming shortened V by 6 bases and J by 4 bases, and 21 bases separated the two germline ends. The chain's CDR3 is CASSPAPLGLSNEKLFF. The CDR3 DNA reads TGTGCCAGCAGCCCTGCACCATTGGGACTAAGTAATGAAAAACTGTTTTTT.

This chain joins TRBV27 and TRBJ2-3; 11 bases are a match to TRBD2. V was pared by 5 bases and J by 3 bases, with 4 bases of the junction left unmatched. The germline CDR1 and CDR2 sequences are MNHEY and SMNVEV (reference sequence). The CDR3 sequence is 15 residues long. For the CDR3, the DNA is TGTGCCAGCAGTATTAGCGGGAGGGGGACAGATACGCAGTATTTT. Translation gives CASSISGRGTDTQYF.

The chain recombines TRBV19 with TRBJ2-7; maybe TRBD1 (6 bases). The germline V gene has CDR1 LNHDA and CDR2 SQIVND (reference sequence). This CDR3 has 13 residues. V was trimmed by 3 bases and J by 7 bases, leaving 13 bases between them. CDR3 region: CASSMRTEREQYF. CDR3 in DNA: TGTGCCAGTAGTATGAGGACAGAGCGGGAGCAGTACTTC. The complete variable domain, with remaining parts taken from reference TRBV19 and TRBJ2-7, reads DGGITQSPKYLFRKEGQNVTLSCEQNLNHDAMYWYRQDPGQGLRLIYYSQIVNDFQKGDIAEGYSVSREKKESFPLTVTSAQKNPTAFYLCASSMRTEREQYFGPGTRLTVT.

The chain links TRBV27 to TRBJ2-1, with a possible D match to TRBD2 (6 bases). Trimming took 10 bases from V and 5 from J, leaving 18 bases between them. Germline CDR1 reads MNHEY; CDR2 reads SMNVEV (reference sequence). The CDR3 has 14 amino acids. The CDR3 reads CATLGDSQHNEQFF. In DNA form, the CDR3 reads TGTGCCACCCTGGGGGACTCCCAACACAATGAGCAGTTCTTC.

The chain joins TRBV19 to TRBJ1-1; TRBD1 aligns across 8 bases. From germline, CDR1 is LNHDA and CDR2 SQIVND (reference sequence). With 6 bases clipped from V and 0 bases from J, the junction kept 3 bases outside the gene matches. CDR3 length: 14 amino acids. The CDR3 here is CASRPTGVNTEAFF. The CDR3 DNA follows: TGTGCCAGTAGACCGACAGGGGTGAACACTGAAGCTTTCTTT.

The chain combines TRBV30 with TRBJ1-2; TRBD1 aligns across 8 bases. Germline V gene lookup returns CDR1 GTSNPN and CDR2 SVGIG (reference sequence). The V and J ends lost 5 bases and 4 bases, in that order; junction bases with no gene match: 9. The CDR3 runs to 14 residues. CDR3 protein: CAWGTGGASYGYTF. CDR3 coding DNA: TGTGCCTGGGGCACAGGGGGAGCCTCCTATGGCTACACCTTC.

The CDR3 reads CASSSQGWDSPLHF. The CDR3 nucleotides read TGTGCCAGCAGTTCGCAGGGCTGGGATTCACCCCTCCACTTT. The chain recombines TRBV7-6 with TRBJ1-6, with a weak D call TRBD1 (5 bases). Per the germline V gene, CDR1 is SGHVS and CDR2 is FNYEAQ. Trimming pared 6 bases from V and 8 bases from J, leaving 14 bases between. The CDR3 extends over 14 amino acids.

This sequence joins TRBV7-8 and TRBJ1-5; no definite D call. The germline V gene encodes CDR1 SGHVS and CDR2 FQNEAQ. CDR3 length: 14 residues. Deletions cut 4 bases from V and 1 base from J, with 8 bases between. The CDR3, as DNA: TGTGCCAGCAGCTCCACAACCAGCAATCAGCCCCAGCATTTT. It yields the protein CASSSTTSNQPQHF.

The CDR3 nucleotides read TGTGCCAGCAGTTTCGTCGACAGGGGGCATTATGGCTACACCTTC. Its translation: CASSFVDRGHYGYTF. J is TRBJ1-2 and V is TRBV28; 10 positions match TRBD1. CDR3 length: 15 residues. Trimming cost V 3 bases and J 5 bases; bases outside gene matches: 6. CDR1 and CDR2 (germline): MDHEN, SYDVKM.

The chain links TRBV6-5 to TRBJ2-7; 11 bases match TRBD1. Germline CDR1 reads MNHEY; CDR2 reads SVGAGI. This CDR3 comprises 15 residues. V lost 2 bases and J lost 6; bases outside the gene matches: 6. CDR3 region: CASSYPLGTGGEQYF. The CDR3, as DNA: TGTGCCAGCAGTTACCCTCTCGGGACAGGGGGCGAGCAGTACTTC.

J is TRBJ2-7 and V is TRBV6-5, with D unresolved. V lost 2 bases and J 6 bases, leaving 11 bases between the germline ends. There are 13 residues in the CDR3. Looked up from germline, CDR1 is MNHEY and CDR2 is SVGAGI. CDR3 amino acids: CASSYRQLGEQYF. The CDR3 DNA sequence: TGTGCCAGCAGTTACAGGCAACTGGGCGAGCAGTACTTC.

This chain uses TRBV19 with TRBJ1-1; maybe TRBD1 (5 bases). The CDR3 extends over 11 amino acids. Germline V gene sequence: CDR1 LNHDA, CDR2 SQIVND (reference sequence). V was trimmed by 9 bases and J by 1 base, leaving 6 bases between them. CDR3 loop: CASGQNTEAFF. The CDR3 DNA reads as TGTGCCAGCGGACAGAACACTGAAGCTTTCTTT.

The CDR3 region has the DNA TGTGCTAGTGGTTTGGGGACAGGGGGATATTCTAACTATGGCTACACCTTC. As protein: CASGLGTGGYSNYGYTF. The rearrangement uses TRBV12-5 and TRBJ1-2; TRBD1 aligns across 10 bases. The length of the CDR3 is 17 residues. Germline CDR1 and CDR2: LGHNT and FRNRAP. Unmatched junction bases numbered 5, after V lost 1 base and J lost 0 bases.

This clone was recorded once. In nucleotides, the CDR3 is TGTGCCAGCGATCCGACAGGGACTGCGGGGACTGAAGCTTTCTTT. Encoded protein: CASDPTGTAGTEAFF. This chain links TRBV6-4 with TRBJ1-1, with TRBD1 identical over 7 bases. The J segment lost 5 bases and the V segment lost 8 bases, leaving 14 bases of the junction unmatched. Germline CDR1 MRHNA, CDR2 SNTAGT. The CDR3 contains 15 residues.

In nucleotides, the CDR3 is TGTGCCAGCAGGTCTGGGGAAAGTCAGCCCCAGCATTTT. It encodes CASRSGESQPQHF. The chain uses TRBV6-6 and TRBJ1-5; D gene ambiguous. Per germline, CDR1 MNHNY and CDR2 SVGAGI (reference sequence). Between the trimmed V and J ends, which lost 6 bases and 6 bases, there was a span of 12 bases. The CDR3 spans 13 residues.

The CDR3 DNA reads as TGTGCCAGCAGCCCCAGGGAGGGGACCCAGTACTTC. This gives the protein CASSPREGTQYF. J is TRBJ2-5 and V is TRBV11-1, with TRBD2 matching over 7 bases. From germline, CDR1 is SGHAT and CDR2 FQDESV (reference sequence). The CDR3 spans 12 residues. V was pared by 5 bases and J by 7 bases, with 4 bases of the junction left unmatched.

This rearrangement joins TRBV3-1 (or the pseudogene TRBV3-2) to TRBJ2-1, with D hard to call. The V end was cut by 1 base, the J end by 4 bases, with 8 bases between. CDR3 size: 14 residues. The germline V gene encodes CDR1 LGHDT and CDR2 YNNKEL (reference sequence). CDR3 region: CASSQVDEYNEQFF. The CDR3 DNA reads TGTGCCAGCAGCCAAGTGGACGAGTACAATGAGCAGTTCTTC.

Regarding this clone: Other DNA sequences from this sample encode an identical CDR3 as well. This sequence joins TRBV2 and TRBJ1-1, with D hard to call. Trimming shortened V by 3 bases and J by 4 bases, and 6 bases separated the two germline ends. Germline CDR1 is SNHLY and CDR2 is FYNNEI. CDR3 length equals 12 residues. DNA of the CDR3: TGTGCCAGCAGTGATTTGGGCACTGAAGCTTTCTTT. Translating gives CASSDLGTEAFF. The full variable domain, rest sourced from reference TRBV2 and TRBJ1-1, is EPEVTQTPSHQVTQMGQEVILRCVPISNHLYFYWYRQILGQKVEFLVSFYNNEISEKSEIFDDQFSVERPDGSNFTLKIRSTKLEDSAMYFCASSDLGTEAFFGQGTRLTVV.

This clone was seen only once. The CDR3 spells CASSQGGTGGGYGYTF. The CDR3 DNA reads TGTGCCAGCAGCCAAGGAGGGACAGGGGGTGGCTATGGCTACACCTTC. V is TRBV3-1 (or the pseudogene TRBV3-2) and J is TRBJ1-2, with 11 bases identical to TRBD1. V lost 1 base and J lost 4; bases outside the gene matches: 5. CDR1 is LGHDT and CDR2 is YNNKEL in the germline V gene (reference sequence). This CDR3 has 16 amino acids.

This clone was detected many times. The chain couples TRBV25-1 to TRBJ1-2; D might be TRBD1 (6 bases). Germline CDR1 and CDR2: MGHDK and SYGVNS. V lost 3 bases to trimming and J lost 4 bases, with 9 bases between them. The CDR3 is 13 amino acids. CDR3 sequence: CASSEGAAYGYTF. The CDR3 coding sequence is TGTGCCAGCAGTGAGGGGGCTGCCTATGGCTACACCTTC.